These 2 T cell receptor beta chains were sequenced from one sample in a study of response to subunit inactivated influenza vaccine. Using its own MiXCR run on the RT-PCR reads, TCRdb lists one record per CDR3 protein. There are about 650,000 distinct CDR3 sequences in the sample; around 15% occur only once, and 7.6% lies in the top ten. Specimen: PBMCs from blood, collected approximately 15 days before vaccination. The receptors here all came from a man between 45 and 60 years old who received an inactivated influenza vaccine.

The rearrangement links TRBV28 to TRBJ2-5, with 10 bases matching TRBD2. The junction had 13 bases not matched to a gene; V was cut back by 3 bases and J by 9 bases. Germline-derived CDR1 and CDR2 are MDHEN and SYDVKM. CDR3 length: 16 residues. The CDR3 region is CASSLGGLAAWGAQYF. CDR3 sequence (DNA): TGTGCCAGCAGTTTGGGAGGACTAGCGGCATGGGGGGCCCAGTACTTC.

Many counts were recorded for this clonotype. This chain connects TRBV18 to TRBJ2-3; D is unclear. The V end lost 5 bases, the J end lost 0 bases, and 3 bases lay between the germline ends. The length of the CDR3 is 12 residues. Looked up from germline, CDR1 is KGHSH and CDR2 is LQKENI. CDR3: CASSESTDTQYF. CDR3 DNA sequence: TGTGCCAGCTCAGAGAGCACAGATACGCAGTATTTT.